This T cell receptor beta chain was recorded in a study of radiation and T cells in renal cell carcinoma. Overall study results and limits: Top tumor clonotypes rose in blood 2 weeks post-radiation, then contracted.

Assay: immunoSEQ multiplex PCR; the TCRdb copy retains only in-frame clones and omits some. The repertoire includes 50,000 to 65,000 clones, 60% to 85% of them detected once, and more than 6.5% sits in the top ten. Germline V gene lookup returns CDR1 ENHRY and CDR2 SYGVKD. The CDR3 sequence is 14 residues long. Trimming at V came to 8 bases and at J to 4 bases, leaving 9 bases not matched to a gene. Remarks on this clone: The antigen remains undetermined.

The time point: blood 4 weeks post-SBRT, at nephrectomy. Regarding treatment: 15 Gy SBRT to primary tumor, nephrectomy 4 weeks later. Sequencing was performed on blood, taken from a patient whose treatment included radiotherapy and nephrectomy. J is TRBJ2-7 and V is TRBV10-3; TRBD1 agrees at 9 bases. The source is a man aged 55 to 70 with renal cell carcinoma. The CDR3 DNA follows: TGTGCCATCTCGGGGGAGGGACAGGGTTACGAGCAGTACTTC. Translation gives CAISGEGQGYEQYF.